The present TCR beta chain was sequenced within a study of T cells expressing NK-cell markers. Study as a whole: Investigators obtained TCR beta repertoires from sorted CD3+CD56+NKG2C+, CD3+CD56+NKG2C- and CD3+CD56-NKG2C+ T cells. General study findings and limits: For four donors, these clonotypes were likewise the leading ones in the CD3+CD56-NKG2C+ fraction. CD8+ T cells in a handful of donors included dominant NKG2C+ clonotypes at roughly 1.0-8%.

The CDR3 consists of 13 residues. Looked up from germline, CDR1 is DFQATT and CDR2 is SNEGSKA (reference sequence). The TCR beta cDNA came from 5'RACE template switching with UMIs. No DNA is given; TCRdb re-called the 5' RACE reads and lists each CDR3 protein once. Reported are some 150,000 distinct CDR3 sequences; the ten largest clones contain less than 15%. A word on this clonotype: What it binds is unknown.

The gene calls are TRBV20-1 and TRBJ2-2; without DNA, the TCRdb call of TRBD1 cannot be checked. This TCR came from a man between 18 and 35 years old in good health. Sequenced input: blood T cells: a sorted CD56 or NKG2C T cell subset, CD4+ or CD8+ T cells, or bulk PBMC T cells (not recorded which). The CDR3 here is CSASGIGPGELFF.